This T cell receptor (beta chain) emerged from a study of a mutant IDH1 vaccine in newly diagnosed glioma. In the study overall: Vaccines began 4-6 weeks after radiotherapy alone, or with temozolomide cycles. Week 35 held visit V12, while week 47 held visit V13. Those enrolled had earlier been treated with radiotherapy, temozolomide, or both, mostly both.

Generated by immunoSEQ multiplex PCR, the TCRdb table keeps only in-frame clones and is missing some. In the table there are about 56,000 clones, around 83% of which are singletons. Sample time point: week 47, end of study. Vaccination used 300 ug of mutant IDH1 20-mer peptide per dose, with topical imiquimod. Study results and limitations: Apparently unrelated to pseudoprogression were changes in the top peripheral T cell clonotypes.

About this clone itself: The antigen is undetermined.

This CDR3 has 12 amino acids. The V end lost 2 bases, the J end lost 5 bases, and 6 bases lay between the germline ends. Germline CDR1 reads MNHEY; CDR2 reads SMNVEV (reference sequence). The V and J genes are TRBV27 and TRBJ1-1; D is ambiguous. Sequencing used PBMCs, obtained from a glioma patient whose treatment included an IDH1 peptide vaccine. This receptor was taken from a woman aged 45-60 years with glioma. The CDR3 protein is CASSLPGTEAFF. The CDR3 nucleotides are TGTGCCAGCAGTTTACCAGGTACTGAAGCTTTCTTT.